Listed here is a single T cell receptor beta chain. Its antigen is undetermined. Here immunoSEQ multiplex PCR was the method, and the copy in TCRdb shows in-frame clones only, minus some. The sample has 250,000 to 300,000 clones, almost 95% seen once. The sample is drawn from a study of T cell responses to AZD1222 COVID-19 vaccine. Study-wide results and limits: The reported proportion of spike-specific TCRs targeting unmutated variant regions was nearly half. It should be noted that donors were predominantly white British and more often female, and clonal diversity was possibly underestimated. Just a handful of AZD1222 recipients tested seropositive at baseline.

V was shortened by 2 bases and J by 1 base, with 8 bases between the two germline ends. Germline CDR1 reads SGHTA; CDR2 reads FQGNSA. The CDR3 has 14 amino acids. This clonotype originated in an adult who received the AZD1222 COVID-19 vaccine. The chain links TRBV7-2 to TRBJ1-2; D call uncertain. The specimen was peripheral blood, collected 28 days after the second AZD1222 dose. The CDR3 nucleotides read TGTGCCAGCAGCTTATTGTCTATTAACTATGGCTACACCTTC. Its translation is CASSLLSINYGYTF. Full variable domain (rest looked up from reference TRBV7-2 and TRBJ1-2): GAGVSQSPSNKVTEKGKDVELRCDPISGHTALYWYRQSLGQGLEFLIYFQGNSAPDKSGLPSDRFSAERTGGSVSTLTIQRTQQEDSAVYLCASSLLSINYGYTFGSGTRLTVV.